This TCR beta chain stems from a study of shared clonotypes between healthy human individuals (dated by TCRdb to 2018 to 2020). Broadly, across the study: Two women and a few men aged 18 to 49 years were included in the cohort. For each donor, CD4 naive and CD4 memory were each given three plates, CD8 naive was given two plates, and CD8 memory was given one plate. Blood TCR repertoires of a handful of healthy adults were deeply sequenced to estimate repertoire size and the extent of clonotype sharing between individuals. To increase sequencing depth and limit assay-specific biases, different laboratories used diverse techniques to prepare libraries and sequence TCR repertoires. Each donor's leukapheresis produced roughly between roughly 0.85 and 10 billion PBMCs. Overall study outcomes, separate from this receptor: Sharing across a few donors was observed for about 4.8% of naive CD4, less than 4% of naive CD8, roughly 2.3% of memory CD4, and over 0.3% of memory CD8 clonotypes. Naive subsets generally had larger estimated clonotype richness than memory subsets did. Sampling was restricted to blood, and TCR repertoires in tissues likely differ from the TCR repertoires found in blood. Pairwise subsampling led to the expectation that sequencing depth would affect the degree of clonotype sharing among donors. Even with the large sequencing depth, rarefaction of the sorted-subset datasets indicated that sequencing was incomplete. Because the study included a small number of donors, the genetic and exposure-history diversity represented was limited. Higher generation probabilities were observed for clonotypes shared by all four sorted-subset donors than for non-shared clonotypes.

CD8 naive samples were obtained by positive selection for CCR7 among CD45RO-negative cells, yielding a CD45RA+CCR7+ population from which TemRA cells were excluded. The donors were healthy, HIV-negative adults who had no recently reported acute infections or vaccinations. Every donor was a Caucasian adult living in Nashville, Tennessee, USA. After blood collection by leukapheresis, PBMCs were isolated using Ficoll-Histopaque density gradient centrifugation and then cryopreserved in the vapor phase of liquid nitrogen. Analytical flow cytometry was used to check the purity and quantity of each magnetically sorted T cell population. Genomic DNA was isolated from every sorted fraction and measured by UV absorbance on a Nanodrop 2000c. Using the deep immunoSEQ assay, TCR CDR3 regions were amplified from genomic DNA by multiplex PCR. Genomic DNA extracted from each cell subset was distributed evenly over all wells of several immunoSEQ 96-well plates, and each plate served as one replicate. For sorted subsets, each replicate PCR was loaded with approximately 0.2 ug genomic DNA, equivalent to 30,000 or so T cell genomes. The purified libraries were quantified using a Qubit 3.0 fluorometer, sized with a Bioanalyzer 2100, and then quantified again using the KAPA Library Quantification kit. A separate single-read 150-cycle Illumina NextSeq 550 flow cell was used to sequence each immunoSEQ 96-well plate. Per the authors' processing: Because only junctional sequences without quality scores were contained in the immunoSEQ output, filtering matching that applied to full-length reads could not be performed. Sequences were annotated with PyIR, a Python wrapper for IgBLAST v1.9, using IMGT germline references to assign V/J genes and CDR3. Reads with weak V/J assignments (E-value above 1e-6), missing CDR3, stop codons, out-of-frame junctions, or ambiguous translated residues were removed. A V3J clonotype was defined by an identical inferred V gene, J gene, and CDR3 amino acid sequence. Percentage overlap between repertoires was calculated by dividing the number of shared unique clonotypes by the size of the smaller repertoire. Richness of each repertoire was evaluated using RTK rarefaction, the Chao1 estimator, and Recon v2.1 estimates of unobserved clonotypes. OLGA was used to compute generation probabilities for all TCRbeta clonotypes that the gDNA method yielded from four donors. TCRdb provides this immuneACCESS table in a form limited to in-frame rearrangements. Some clones are lacking; in checked studies, under half of them reflect an unresolved V gene, and why the rest are absent is not known. Clone size and the V and J calls come from that table; the DNA yielded D and trimming. This sample lists a few million clones; around 95% were detected once. The ten largest clones add up to about 1.7% of the sample.

Regarding this clone: The clone's antigen remains unknown. No much larger clone is present one base from it, and per-base qualities are unavailable.

The clonotype was recovered from a man aged 18 to 29 in good health. Some clones in this sample may be carry-over from other donors' samples. Sequencing input: naive CD8+ T cells from PBMCs. Read against the paper, the sample's cell subset or site label means: CD45RA+CCR7+.

This receptor has the CDR3 CASRLSPGELFF. The DNA is TGTGCCAGCCGGCTAAGCCCCGGGGAGCTGTTTTTT. The chain uses TRBV19 and TRBJ2-2, with no confident D gene call. V is reduced by 9 bases and J by 6 bases, leaving a spacing of 11 bases between them. Sequences LNHDA (CDR1) and SQIVND (CDR2) are obtained from the germline V gene (reference sequence). The CDR3 goes from the cysteine to the phenylalanine over 12 residues. The entry retains the CDR3 DNA only, 36 bases that are in frame from base 1.